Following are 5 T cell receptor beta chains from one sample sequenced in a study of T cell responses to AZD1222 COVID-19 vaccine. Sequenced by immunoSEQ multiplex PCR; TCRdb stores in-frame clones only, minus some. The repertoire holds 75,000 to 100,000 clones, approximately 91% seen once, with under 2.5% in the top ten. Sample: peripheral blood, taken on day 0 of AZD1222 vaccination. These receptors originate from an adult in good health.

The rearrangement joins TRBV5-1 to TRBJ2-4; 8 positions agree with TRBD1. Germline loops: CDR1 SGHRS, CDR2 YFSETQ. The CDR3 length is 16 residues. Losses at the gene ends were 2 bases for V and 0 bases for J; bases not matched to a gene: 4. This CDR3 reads CASSFQGAEAKNIQYF. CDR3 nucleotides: TGCGCCAGCAGCTTTCAGGGGGCGGAAGCCAAAAACATTCAGTACTTC. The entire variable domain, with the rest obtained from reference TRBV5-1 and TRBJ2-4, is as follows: KAGVTQTPRYLIKTRGQQVTLSCSPISGHRSVSWYQQTPGQGLQFLFEYFSETQRNKGNFPGRFSGRQFSNSRSEMNVSTLELGDSALYLCASSFQGAEAKNIQYFGAGTRLSVL.

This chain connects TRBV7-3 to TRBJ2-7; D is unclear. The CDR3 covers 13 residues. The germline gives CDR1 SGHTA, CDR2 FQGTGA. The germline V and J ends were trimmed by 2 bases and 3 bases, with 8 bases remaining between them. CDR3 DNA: TGTGCCAGCAGCTTAGGGGTTGACTACGAGCAGTACTTC. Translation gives CASSLGVDYEQYF. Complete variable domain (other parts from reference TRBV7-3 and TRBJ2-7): GAGVSQTPSNKVTEKGKYVELRCDPISGHTALYWYRQSLGQGPEFLIYFQGTGAADDSGLPNDRFFAVRPEGSVSTLKIQRTERGDSAVYLCASSLGVDYEQYFGPGTRLTVT.

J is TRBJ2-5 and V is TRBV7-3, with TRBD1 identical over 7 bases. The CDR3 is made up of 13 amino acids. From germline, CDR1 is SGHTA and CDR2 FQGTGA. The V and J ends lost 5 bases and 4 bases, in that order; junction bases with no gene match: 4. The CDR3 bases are TGTGCCAGCAGCCGGGGACAGTCAGAGACCCAGTACTTC. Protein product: CASSRGQSETQYF.

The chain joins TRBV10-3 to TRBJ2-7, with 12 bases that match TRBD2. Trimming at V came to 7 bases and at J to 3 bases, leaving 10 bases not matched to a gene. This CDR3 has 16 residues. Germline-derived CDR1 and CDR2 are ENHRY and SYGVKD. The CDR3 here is CAIKGALTSGSYEQYF. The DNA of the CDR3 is TGTGCCATCAAGGGAGCTCTGACTAGCGGGAGCTACGAGCAGTACTTC.

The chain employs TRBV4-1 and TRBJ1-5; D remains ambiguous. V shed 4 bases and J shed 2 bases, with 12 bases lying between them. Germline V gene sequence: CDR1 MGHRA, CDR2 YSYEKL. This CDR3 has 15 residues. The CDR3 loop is CASSRGEVGNQPQHF. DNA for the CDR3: TGCGCCAGCAGCCGGGGTGAAGTTGGCAATCAGCCCCAGCATTTT.